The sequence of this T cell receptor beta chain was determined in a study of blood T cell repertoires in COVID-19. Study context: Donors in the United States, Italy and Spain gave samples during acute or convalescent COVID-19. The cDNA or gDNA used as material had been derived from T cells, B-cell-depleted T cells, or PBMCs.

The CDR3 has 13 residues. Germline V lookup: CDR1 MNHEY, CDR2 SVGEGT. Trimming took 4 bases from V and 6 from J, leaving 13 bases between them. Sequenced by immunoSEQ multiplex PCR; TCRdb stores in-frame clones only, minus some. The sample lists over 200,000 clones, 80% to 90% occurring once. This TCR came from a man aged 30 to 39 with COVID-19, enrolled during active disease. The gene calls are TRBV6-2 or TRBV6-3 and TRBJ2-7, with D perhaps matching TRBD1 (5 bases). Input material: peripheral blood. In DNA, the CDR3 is TGTGCCAGCAGTTTACTTTGGGGCTCCGAGCAGTACTTC. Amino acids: CASSLLWGSEQYF.